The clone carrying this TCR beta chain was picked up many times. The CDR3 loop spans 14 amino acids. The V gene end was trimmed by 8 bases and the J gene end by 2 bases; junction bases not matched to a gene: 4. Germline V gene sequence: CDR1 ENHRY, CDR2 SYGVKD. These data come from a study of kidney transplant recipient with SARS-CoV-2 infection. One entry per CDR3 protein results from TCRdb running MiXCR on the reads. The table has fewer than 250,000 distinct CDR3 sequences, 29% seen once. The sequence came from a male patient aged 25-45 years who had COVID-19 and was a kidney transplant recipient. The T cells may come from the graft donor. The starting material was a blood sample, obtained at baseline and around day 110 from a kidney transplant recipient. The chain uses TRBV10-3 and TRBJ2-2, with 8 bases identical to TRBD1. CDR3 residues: CAIRDRLNTGELFF. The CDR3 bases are TGTGCCATCCGGGACAGGTTAAACACCGGGGAGCTGTTTTTT.